This TCR beta chain derives from a study of beta chain features in type 1 diabetes. From germline, CDR1 is SGHDT and CDR2 YYEEEE. There are 13 residues in the CDR3. V lost 5 bases to trimming and J lost 1 base, with 10 bases between them. The authors reverse transcribed all of the isolated RNA, so sequencing captured expressed TCRB transcripts. Data came from immunoSEQ multiplex PCR; TCRdb stores just in-frame clones and leaves some out. Among hundreds of thousands of clones listed, over 14% were seen once. As for this clone: Antigen: not known.

Findings and limits, study-wide: Reduced insertions and increased deletions marked VDJ junctions in type 1 diabetes patients. Researchers report that Type 1 diabetes patients had moderately but significantly shorter TCRB CDR3s across all four CD4+ subsets.

Material for sequencing was naive CD4+ T cells from blood. The TCR was taken from a man younger than 35 with type 1 diabetes. V gene TRBV5-6 combines with J gene TRBJ2-7; D gene uncertain. As DNA, the CDR3 is TGTGCCAGCAGTAAGAGAGGATCCTACGAGCAGTACTTC. Its protein product is CASSKRGSYEQYF.